What follows are 11 T cell receptor beta chains derived from one specimen sequenced in a study of CD8+CD57+ T cells in acquired aplastic anemia. Genomic DNA, the template, was used for profiling of the TCR beta VDJ and CDR3. TCRdb ran MiXCR on the reads and lists one entry per CDR3 protein. The sample consists of around 170,000 distinct CDR3 sequences, about half of them appearing once. The sequencing input was sorted CD4+, CD8+, or CD8+CD57+ T cells (not recorded which) from PBMCs. Receptors were obtained from a human donor in good health.

The V gene is TRBV11-2, the J gene TRBJ2-1, with D uncertain. The CDR3 loop spans 15 amino acids. The ends were cut back, 2 bases at V and 10 bases at J, with 18 bases in the middle. Germline-derived CDR1 and CDR2 are SGHAT and FQNNGV. The CDR3 DNA follows: TGTGCCAGCAGCTTAATTTCTGGGCCGCCCAGGGAGCAGTTCTTC. It specifies CASSLISGPPREQFF.

By share, this clonotype counts as medium-sized. V is TRBV7-8 and J is TRBJ2-7; the D is unclear. This CDR3 spans 11 amino acids. Germline CDR1 reads SGHVS; CDR2 reads FQNEAQ. With 2 bases removed from V and 6 bases from J, the gap between germline ends came to 5 bases. This chain's CDR3 is CASSLNSEQYF. DNA for the CDR3: TGTGCCAGCAGCTTAAATAGCGAGCAGTACTTC.

In its sample, this clonotype was seen many times. The chain employs TRBV29-1 and TRBJ2-1, with 9 bases identical to TRBD1. The V and J ends lost 0 bases and 6 bases, in that order; junction bases with no gene match: 6. The CDR3 totals 15 residues. The germline V gene encodes CDR1 SQVTM and CDR2 ANQGSEA. CDR3: CSVEDNRGLINEQFF. The CDR3 nucleotides read TGCAGCGTTGAAGACAACAGGGGGCTTATCAATGAGCAGTTCTTC.

The chain is built from TRBV27 and TRBJ1-6; tentative D call: TRBD1 (5 bases). The CDR3 is made up of 15 amino acids. With 4 bases removed from V and 9 bases from J, the gap between germline ends came to 16 bases. Per germline, CDR1 MNHEY and CDR2 SMNVEV (reference sequence). The CDR3 loop reads CASSSSGNRGSPLHF. Written as DNA, the CDR3 is TGTGCCAGCAGTTCCTCCGGGAATAGGGGTTCACCCCTCCACTTT.

This rearrangement joins TRBV7-6 to TRBJ2-7, with TRBD1 matching over 9 bases. CDR3 length: 15 amino acids. J gave up 4 bases and V 5 bases, and 9 bases lay outside the gene matches. Germline V gene lookup returns CDR1 SGHVS and CDR2 FNYEAQ. CDR3 loop: CASSEGGQGIYEQYF. In DNA form, the CDR3 reads TGTGCCAGCAGCGAGGGCGGACAGGGGATATACGAGCAGTACTTC.

This clonotype was counted many times. This chain connects TRBV7-6 to TRBJ2-5; TRBD2 is a possible D gene (5 bases). V lost 5 bases and J lost 6, with 10 bases in between. Germline CDR1 SGHVS, CDR2 FNYEAQ. This CDR3 contains 12 residues. The CDR3 nucleotides are TGTGCCAGCAGCCCAACCGGGAAGACCCAGTACTTC. Translation: CASSPTGKTQYF.

The V and J genes are TRBV15 and TRBJ2-7, with D uncertain. The CDR3 has 13 amino acids. Looked up from germline, CDR1 is LNHNV and CDR2 is YYDKDF (reference sequence). V was trimmed by 6 bases and J by 1 base, leaving 10 bases between them. CDR3 amino acids: CATSISRSYEQYF. CDR3 bases: TGTGCCACCAGTATTAGTAGGTCCTACGAGCAGTACTTC. Full variable domain (outside the CDR3, taken from reference TRBV15 and TRBJ2-7): DAMVIQNPRYQVTQFGKPVTLSCSQTLNHNVMYWYQQKSSQAPKLLFHYYDKDFNNEADTPDNFQSRRPNTSFCFLDIRSPGLGDTAMYLCATSISRSYEQYFGPGTRLTVT.

There are many counts of this clonotype. This chain links TRBV20-1 with TRBJ2-5; possible D gene TRBD2, 6 bases. Germline values: CDR1 DFQATT, CDR2 SNEGSKA (reference sequence). The CDR3 covers 14 residues. Trimming shortened V by 2 bases and J by 3 bases, and 13 bases separated the two germline ends. CDR3 coding DNA: TGCAGTGCTAGATATCCGACTAGGAAAGAGACCCAGTACTTC. This encodes CSARYPTRKETQYF.

A few counts support this clonotype. This rearrangement joins TRBV19 to TRBJ2-7; 8 bases agree with TRBD1. V was pared by 5 bases and J by 4 bases, with 4 bases of the junction left unmatched. Germline values: CDR1 LNHDA, CDR2 SQIVND (reference sequence). This CDR3 is built from 13 residues. CDR3 residues: CASSLQGGYEQYF. For the CDR3, the DNA is TGTGCCAGTAGTTTACAGGGGGGATACGAGCAGTACTTC.

The V call is TRBV29-1, the J call TRBJ1-2; D is ambiguous. The CDR3 loop spans 9 amino acids. Germline CDR1 reads SQVTM; CDR2 reads ANQGSEA. V was pared by 6 bases and J by 6 bases, with 5 bases between. This chain's CDR3 is CSVIDGYTF. In DNA, the CDR3 is TGCAGCGTCATCGATGGCTACACCTTC.

The rearrangement joins TRBV20-1 to TRBJ1-2, with a possible D match to TRBD1 (5 bases). Germline values: CDR1 DFQATT, CDR2 SNEGSKA (reference sequence). V lost 6 bases and J lost 4, with 15 bases in between. The CDR3 spans 13 residues. The CDR3 reads CSAPRVLPYGYTF. The CDR3 coding sequence is TGCAGTGCGCCCAGGGTCCTGCCCTATGGCTACACCTTC.